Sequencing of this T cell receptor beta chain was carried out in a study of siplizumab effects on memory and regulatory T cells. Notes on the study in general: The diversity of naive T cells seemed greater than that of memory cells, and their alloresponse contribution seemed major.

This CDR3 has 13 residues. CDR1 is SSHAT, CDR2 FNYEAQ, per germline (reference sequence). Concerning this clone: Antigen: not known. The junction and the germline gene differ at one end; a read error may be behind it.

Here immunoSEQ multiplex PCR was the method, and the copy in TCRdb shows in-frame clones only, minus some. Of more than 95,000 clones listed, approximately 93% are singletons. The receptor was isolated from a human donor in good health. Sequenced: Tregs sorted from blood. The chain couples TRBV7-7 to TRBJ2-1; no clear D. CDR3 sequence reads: CASSLSNANEQFF. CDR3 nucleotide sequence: TGTGCTAGCAGCTTATCGAACGCCAATGAGCAGTTCTTC.